This T cell receptor beta chain appears in the sequencing data of a study of CD8 T cells in Susac syndrome. General study results and limits: As the study acknowledged, the number of individuals in its TCR sequencing and HLA analysis was relatively small.

CDR1 and CDR2 (germline): SGHRS, YFSETQ. Between the trimmed V and J ends, which lost 4 bases and 4 bases, there was a span of 14 bases. This CDR3 region has 14 residues. The RNA input was about 0.5 to 1 ug, and it was reverse transcribed with random hexamers. With immunoSEQ multiplex PCR, TCR beta CDR3 was amplified across 54 Vbeta and 13 Jbeta. TCRdb used MiXCR to reprocess the immunoSEQ multiplex PCR reads, holding one entry per CDR3 protein. This sample carries 150,000 to 200,000 distinct CDR3 sequences, roughly 95% of them seen once, and the ten largest clones take about 0.14%. Sequencing of TCR beta drew on CD8+ and CD4+ T cells from blood. A note on this clonotype: Its specificity is not known.

This receptor was identified in a human donor in good health. Sequencing was performed on CD4+ T cells from PBMCs. V gene TRBV5-1 combines with J gene TRBJ1-1; D is undetermined. The CDR3 DNA reads TGCGCCAGCAGCCTAGACCCCGGGAGCACTGAAGCTTTCTTT. Protein: CASSLDPGSTEAFF.